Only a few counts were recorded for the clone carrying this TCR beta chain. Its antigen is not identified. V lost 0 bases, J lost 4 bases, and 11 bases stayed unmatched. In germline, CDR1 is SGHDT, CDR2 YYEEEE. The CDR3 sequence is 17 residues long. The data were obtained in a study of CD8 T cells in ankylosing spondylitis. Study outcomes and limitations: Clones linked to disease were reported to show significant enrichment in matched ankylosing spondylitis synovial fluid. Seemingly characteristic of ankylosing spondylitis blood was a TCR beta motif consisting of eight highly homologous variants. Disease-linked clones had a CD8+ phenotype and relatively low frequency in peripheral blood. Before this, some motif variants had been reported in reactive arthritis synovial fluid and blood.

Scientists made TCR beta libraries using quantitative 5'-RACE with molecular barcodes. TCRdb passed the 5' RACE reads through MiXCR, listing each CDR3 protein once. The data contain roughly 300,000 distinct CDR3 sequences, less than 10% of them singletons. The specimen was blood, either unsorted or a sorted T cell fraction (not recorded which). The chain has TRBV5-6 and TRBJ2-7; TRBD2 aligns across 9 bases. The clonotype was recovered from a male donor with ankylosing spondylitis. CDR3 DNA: TGTGCCAGCAGCTTGGACGGACTAGCGACTCCACTGTACGAGCAGTACTTC. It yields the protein CASSLDGLATPLYEQYF.